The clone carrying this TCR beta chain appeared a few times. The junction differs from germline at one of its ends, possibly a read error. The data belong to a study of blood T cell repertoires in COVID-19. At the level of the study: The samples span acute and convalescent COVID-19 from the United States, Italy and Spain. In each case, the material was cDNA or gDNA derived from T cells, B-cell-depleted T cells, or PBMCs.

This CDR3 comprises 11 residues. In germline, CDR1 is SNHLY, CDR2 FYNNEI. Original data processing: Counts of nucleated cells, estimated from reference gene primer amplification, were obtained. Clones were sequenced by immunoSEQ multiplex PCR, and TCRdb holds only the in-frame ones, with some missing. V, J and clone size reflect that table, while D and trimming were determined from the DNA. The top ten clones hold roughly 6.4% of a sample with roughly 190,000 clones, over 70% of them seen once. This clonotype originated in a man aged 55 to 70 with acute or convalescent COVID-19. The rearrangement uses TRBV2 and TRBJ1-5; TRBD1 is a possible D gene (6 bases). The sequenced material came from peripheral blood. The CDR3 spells CASSEPGHPTF. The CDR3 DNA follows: TGTGCCAGCAGTGAGCCGGGACACCCAACTTTT.